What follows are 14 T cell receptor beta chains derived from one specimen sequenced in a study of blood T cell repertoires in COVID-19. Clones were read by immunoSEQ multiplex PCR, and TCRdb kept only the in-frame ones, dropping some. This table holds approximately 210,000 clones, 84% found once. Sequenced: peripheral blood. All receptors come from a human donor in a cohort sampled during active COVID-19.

The CDR3 loop is CASKALTSGSEQYF. CDR3 in DNA: TGCGCCAGCAAGGCCCTAACTAGCGGGAGCGAGCAGTACTTC. V gene TRBV5-1 combines with J gene TRBJ2-7; 11 bases match TRBD2. J was trimmed by 6 bases and V by 6 bases; bases with no gene match: 8. The CDR3 spans 14 residues. Looked up from germline, CDR1 is SGHRS and CDR2 is YFSETQ.

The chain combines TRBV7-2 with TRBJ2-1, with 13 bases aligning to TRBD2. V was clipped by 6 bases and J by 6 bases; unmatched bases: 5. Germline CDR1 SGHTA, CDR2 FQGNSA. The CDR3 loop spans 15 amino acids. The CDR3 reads CASSKGLAGPNEQFF. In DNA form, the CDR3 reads TGTGCCAGCAGTAAGGGACTAGCGGGACCCAATGAGCAGTTCTTC.

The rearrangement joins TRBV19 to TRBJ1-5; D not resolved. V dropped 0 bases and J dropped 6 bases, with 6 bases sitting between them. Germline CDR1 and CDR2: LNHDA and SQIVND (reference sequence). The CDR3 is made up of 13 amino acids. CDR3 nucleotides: TGTGCCAGTAGTATAGAGAGGGTTCAGCCCCAGCATTTT. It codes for CASSIERVQPQHF.

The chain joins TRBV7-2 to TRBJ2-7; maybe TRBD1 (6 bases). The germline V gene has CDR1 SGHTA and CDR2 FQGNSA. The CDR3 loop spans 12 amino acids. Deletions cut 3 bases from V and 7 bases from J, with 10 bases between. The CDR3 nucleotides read TGTGCCAGCAGCTTGGGACATGGGGAGCAGTACTTC. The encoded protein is CASSLGHGEQYF. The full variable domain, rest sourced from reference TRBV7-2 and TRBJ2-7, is GAGVSQSPSNKVTEKGKDVELRCDPISGHTALYWYRQSLGQGLEFLIYFQGNSAPDKSGLPSDRFSAERTGGSVSTLTIQRTQQEDSAVYLCASSLGHGEQYFGPGTRLTVT.

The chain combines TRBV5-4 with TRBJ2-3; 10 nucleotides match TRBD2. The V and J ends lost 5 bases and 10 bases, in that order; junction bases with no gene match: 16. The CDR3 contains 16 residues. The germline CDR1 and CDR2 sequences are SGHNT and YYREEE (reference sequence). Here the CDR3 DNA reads TGTGCCAGCAGACGCGATTTTAGCGGGGGGATGGGAGCGCAGTATTTT. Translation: CASRRDFSGGMGAQYF.

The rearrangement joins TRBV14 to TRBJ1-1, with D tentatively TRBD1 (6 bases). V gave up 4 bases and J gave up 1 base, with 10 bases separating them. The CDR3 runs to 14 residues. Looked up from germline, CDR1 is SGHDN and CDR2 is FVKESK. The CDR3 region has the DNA TGTGCCAGCAGCCGCGCGACAGGGAACACTGAAGCTTTCTTT. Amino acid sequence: CASSRATGNTEAFF.

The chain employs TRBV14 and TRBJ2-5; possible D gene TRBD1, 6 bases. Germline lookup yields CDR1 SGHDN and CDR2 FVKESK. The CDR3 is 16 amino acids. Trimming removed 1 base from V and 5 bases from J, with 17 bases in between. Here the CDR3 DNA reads TGTGCCAGCAGCCAAGTTCGAGAGGGGGTATACGAGACCCAGTACTTC. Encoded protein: CASSQVREGVYETQYF.

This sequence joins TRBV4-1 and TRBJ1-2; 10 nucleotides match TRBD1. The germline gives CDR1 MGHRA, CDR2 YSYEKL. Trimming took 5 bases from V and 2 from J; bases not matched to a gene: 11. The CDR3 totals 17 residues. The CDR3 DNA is TGCGCCAGCAGCAAGTTTTTCGAGGACAGGGGGAACTATGGCTACACCTTC. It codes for CASSKFFEDRGNYGYTF.

CDR3 region: CASSMRAGRGSPLHF. The CDR3 coding sequence is TGCGCCAGCAGTATGCGGGCAGGGAGGGGATCACCCCTCCACTTT. This sequence joins TRBV5-1 and TRBJ1-6; D perhaps matches TRBD1 (5 bases). The germline V gene encodes CDR1 SGHRS and CDR2 YFSETQ. V was cut by 5 bases and J by 10 bases, with 19 bases left in between. This CDR3 has 15 amino acids. Drawing the rest from reference TRBV5-1 and TRBJ1-6, the complete variable domain is KAGVTQTPRYLIKTRGQQVTLSCSPISGHRSVSWYQQTPGQGLQFLFEYFSETQRNKGNFPGRFSGRQFSNSRSEMNVSTLELGDSALYLCASSMRAGRGSPLHFGNGTRLTVT.

The CDR3 here is CASRGALAELYEQYF. The CDR3 DNA reads TGCGCCAGCCGTGGGGCCCTAGCGGAGCTCTACGAGCAGTACTTC. The chain has TRBV5-1 and TRBJ2-7; TRBD2 aligns across 7 bases. Germline assignment: CDR1 SGHRS and CDR2 YFSETQ. V lost 7 bases and J lost 3; bases outside the gene matches: 13. This CDR3 region has 15 residues.

The CDR3 bases are TGTGCCAGCACCTCAACTAGCGGACTCACAGATACGCAGTATTTT. This codes for CASTSTSGLTDTQYF. V is TRBV3-1 (or the pseudogene TRBV3-2) and J is TRBJ2-3; 8 bases map to TRBD2. The germline gives CDR1 LGHDT, CDR2 YNNKEL (reference sequence). The length of the CDR3 is 15 residues. The trim removed 7 bases at V and 2 bases at J, leaving 8 bases unmatched.

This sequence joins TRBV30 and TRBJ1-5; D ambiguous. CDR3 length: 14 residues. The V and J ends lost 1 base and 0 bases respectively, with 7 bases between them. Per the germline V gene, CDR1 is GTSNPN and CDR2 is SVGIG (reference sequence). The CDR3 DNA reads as TGTGCCTGGAGTGGCGGAGATAGCAATCAGCCCCAGCATTTT. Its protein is CAWSGGDSNQPQHF.

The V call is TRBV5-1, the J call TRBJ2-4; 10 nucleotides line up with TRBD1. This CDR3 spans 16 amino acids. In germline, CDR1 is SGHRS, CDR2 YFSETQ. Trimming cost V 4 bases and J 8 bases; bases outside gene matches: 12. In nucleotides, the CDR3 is TGCGCCAGCAGCGGCGGACAGGGGGGGGCCGGGTACATTCAGTACTTC. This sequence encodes CASSGGQGGAGYIQYF. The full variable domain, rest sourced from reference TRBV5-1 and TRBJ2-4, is KAGVTQTPRYLIKTRGQQVTLSCSPISGHRSVSWYQQTPGQGLQFLFEYFSETQRNKGNFPGRFSGRQFSNSRSEMNVSTLELGDSALYLCASSGGQGGAGYIQYFGAGTRLSVL.

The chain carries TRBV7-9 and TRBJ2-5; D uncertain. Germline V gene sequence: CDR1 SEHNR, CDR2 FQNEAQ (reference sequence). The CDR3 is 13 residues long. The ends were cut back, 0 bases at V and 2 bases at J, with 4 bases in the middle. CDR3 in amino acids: CASSLAQQETQYF. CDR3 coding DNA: TGTGCCAGCAGCTTAGCCCAACAAGAGACCCAGTACTTC. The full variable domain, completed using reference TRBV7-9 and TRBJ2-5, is DTGVSQNPRHKITKRGQNVTFRCDPISEHNRLYWYRQTLGQGPEFLTYFQNEAQLEKSRLLSDRFSAERPKGSFSTLEIQRTEQGDSAMYLCASSLAQQETQYFGPGTRLLVL.